These T cell receptor beta chains were read from a single sample in a study of blood T cell repertoires in COVID-19. The method was immunoSEQ multiplex PCR; TCRdb's version includes in-frame clones alone and lacks a portion of them. The table includes around 450,000 clones, 75% to 90% detected once. The sample comprised PBMCs or T cells enriched from blood (not recorded which). The receptors here all came from a woman under 30 who had recovered from COVID-19. The CDR3 runs from the conserved cysteine through the conserved F or W. The D gene is left open where the match is weak. Some rows have no size entry. The others give once, few or many, or a class for an expanded clone.

clone_size d_call j_call v_call cdr3_aa cdr3_nt
. TRBD1 TRBJ2-7 TRBV28 CASSPGQAGEQYF TGTGCCAGCAGTCCGGGACAGGCTGGCGAGCAGTACTTC
few TRBD1 TRBJ1-2 TRBV27 CASSPGTGSGYTF TGTGCCAGCAGTCCCGGGACAGGTAGTGGCTACACCTTC
. TRBD1 TRBJ1-1 TRBV5-1 CASRTGGNTEAFF TGCGCCAGCCGGACAGGGGGGAACACTGAAGCTTTCTTT
. . TRBJ2-2 TRBV12-3/TRBV12-4 CASTFFPGELFF TGTGCCAGCACCTTTTTCCCCGGGGAGCTGTTTTTT
. . TRBJ2-3 TRBV5-1 CASSLIVGLTDTQYF TGCGCCAGCAGCTTGATAGTGGGGCTAACAGATACGCAGTATTTT
once TRBD1 TRBJ2-7 TRBV11-2 CASSLENNYRGLTNEQYF TGTGCCAGCAGCTTAGAAAACAACTACAGGGGGCTGACCAACGAGCAGTACTTC
. . TRBJ1-2 TRBV5-1 CASSIATGSAQGYTF TGCGCCAGCAGCATAGCGACAGGTTCGGCACAAGGCTACACCTTC
. . TRBJ2-7 TRBV5-4 CASSFRGRRVDEQYF TGTGCCAGCAGCTTTCGTGGGCGCAGGGTCGACGAGCAGTACTTC
. . TRBJ2-1 TRBV2 CASSEYGGASGDEQFF TGTGCCAGCAGTGAATATGGGGGGGCCTCCGGCGATGAGCAGTTCTTC
. TRBD1 TRBJ2-7 TRBV7-2 CASSLYPGQSYEQYF TGTGCCAGCAGCTTGTATCCGGGACAGAGTTACGAGCAGTACTTC
. . TRBJ1-3 TRBV25-1 CASSAKGGTGNTIYF TGTGCCAGCAGTGCCAAGGGGGGGACTGGAAACACCATATATTTT
. . TRBJ1-3 TRBV2 CASSSPLYAGNTIYF TGTGCCAGCAGCTCACCTCTATATGCAGGGAACACCATATATTTT
. . TRBJ1-6 TRBV27 CASSLYTLTNSPLHF TGTGCCAGCAGTTTGTATACACTAACTAATTCACCCCTCCACTTT
. . TRBJ1-1 TRBV5-1 CASSLVGGARTEAFF TGCGCCAGCAGCTTGGTCGGAGGGGCGCGCACTGAAGCTTTCTTT
. . TRBJ2-5 TRBV2 CASRRSQGTQYF TGTGCCAGCAGGAGATCCCAGGGGACCCAGTACTTC
. . TRBJ2-7 TRBV12-3/TRBV12-4 CASSLGGRDEQYF TGTGCCAGCAGTTTAGGGGGCAGGGACGAGCAGTACTTC
. TRBD1 TRBJ1-4 TRBV2 CASSTMDRANEKLFF TGTGCCAGCAGTACTATGGACAGGGCTAATGAAAAACTGTTTTTT
. . TRBJ2-5 TRBV7-9 CASSPGQLETQYF TGTGCCAGCAGCCCGGGTCAGTTGGAGACCCAGTACTTC
. TRBD1 TRBJ1-3 TRBV28 CASTKDREGNTIYF TGTGCCAGCACCAAGGACAGGGAAGGAAACACCATATATTTT
. TRBD1 TRBJ2-7 TRBV9 CASSVGRDSTYEQYF TGTGCCAGCAGCGTCGGCCGGGACAGTACCTACGAGCAGTACTTC
. TRBD2 TRBJ2-1 TRBV7-9 CASSLTGTSGNEQFF TGTGCCAGCAGCCTAACCGGGACTAGCGGCAATGAGCAGTTCTTC
. . TRBJ2-5 TRBV5-6 CASSLRLPHDGETQYF TGTGCCAGCAGCTTACGACTTCCTCATGATGGGGAGACCCAGTACTTC
. TRBD1 TRBJ1-2 TRBV19 CASSIQGANGYTF TGTGCCAGTAGTATACAGGGGGCGAATGGCTACACCTTC
. . TRBJ1-1 TRBV30 CAWTLDRRTEAFF TGTGCCTGGACCCTAGACCGACGCACTGAAGCTTTCTTT
. . TRBJ2-5 TRBV5-1 CASSPDREGGTQYF TGCGCCAGCAGCCCGGACAGGGAGGGGGGGACCCAGTACTTC
. TRBD2 TRBJ2-3 TRBV30 CAWKGSGGAPDTQYF TGTGCCTGGAAGGGTAGCGGGGGGGCCCCAGATACGCAGTATTTT
once . TRBJ2-4 TRBV12-5 CASGSPYREIQYF TGTGCTAGTGGTTCTCCTTACCGGGAGATTCAGTACTTC
. TRBD2 TRBJ2-1 TRBV20-1 CSASTPSGGSYNEQFF TGCAGTGCTAGTACCCCCAGCGGGGGGTCCTACAATGAGCAGTTCTTC
. . TRBJ2-1 TRBV4-2 CASSQDGRGPNEQFF TGTGCCAGCAGCCAAGACGGCAGGGGCCCCAATGAGCAGTTCTTC
. TRBD1 TRBJ2-5 TRBV28 CASSRGGQFGETQYF TGTGCCAGCAGCCGTGGGGGACAGTTCGGAGAGACCCAGTACTTC
few . TRBJ2-7 TRBV5-1 CASSWDNSYEQYF TGCGCCAGCAGCTGGGACAACTCCTACGAGCAGTACTTC
few . TRBJ1-1 TRBV2 CASSYTVNTEAFF TGTGCCAGCAGCTACACAGTGAACACTGAAGCTTTCTTT
. . TRBJ1-1 TRBV10-2 CASRQDRYAEAFF TGCGCCAGCAGACAAGACAGGTACGCTGAAGCTTTCTTT
few . TRBJ1-2 TRBV16 CASTHDEGGYGYTF TGTGCCAGCACCCACGACGAGGGTGGCTATGGCTACACCTTC
. . TRBJ1-4 TRBV12-5 CASGLTGFVSTNEKLFF TGTGCTAGTGGTTTAACAGGGTTTGTTTCAACTAATGAAAAACTGTTTTTT
. . TRBJ1-5 TRBV21-1 CASSKGLGQPQHF TGTGCCAGCAGCAAGGGGCTAGGTCAGCCCCAGCATTTT
. . TRBJ2-5 TRBV11-3 CASSFGETQYF TGTGCCAGCAGCTTCGGGGAGACCCAGTACTTC
. . TRBJ1-3 TRBV7-9 CASSLEGTRLSGNTIYF TGTGCCAGCAGCTTAGAAGGGACTCGGCTGTCTGGAAACACCATATATTTT
. . TRBJ2-3 TRBV5-1 CASSNLEDTQYF TGCGCCAGCAGCAACTTAGAGGATACGCAGTATTTT
. TRBD1 TRBJ1-1 TRBV7-9 CASSPAGTGVTEAFF TGTGCCAGCAGCCCGGCCGGGACAGGGGTCACTGAAGCTTTCTTT
. TRBD1 TRBJ1-4 TRBV6-4 CASSLTGGDEKLFF TGTGCCAGCAGTTTAACAGGGGGCGATGAAAAACTGTTTTTT
. TRBD1 TRBJ1-4 TRBV28 CASSAKQGDIEKLFF TGTGCCAGCAGTGCCAAGCAGGGGGACATTGAAAAACTGTTTTTT
. . TRBJ1-1 TRBV9 CASSVGTTGMNTEAFF TGTGCCAGCAGCGTAGGTACCACAGGGATGAACACTGAAGCTTTCTTT